This paragraph reports one TCR beta chain. The method was immunoSEQ multiplex PCR; TCRdb's version includes in-frame clones alone and lacks a portion of them. The repertoire holds 65,000 or so clones, with 65% to 85% as singletons. The data were obtained in a study of blood T cell repertoires in COVID-19. V lost 0 bases to trimming and J lost 8 bases, with 11 bases between them. CDR1 SGHRS and CDR2 YFSETQ come from the germline V gene. The CDR3 is 14 residues long. Input material: PBMCs or T cells enriched from blood (not recorded which). The source is a woman aged 60-75 years who had been exposed to COVID-19. The chain links TRBV5-1 to TRBJ1-4, with a possible D match to TRBD1 (6 bases). This CDR3 is CASSLAAGDEKLFF. CDR3 sequence (DNA): TGCGCCAGCAGCTTGGCGGCAGGGGACGAAAAACTGTTTTTT.